These T cell receptor beta chains were read from a single sample in a study of T-cell reconstitution after alpha-beta-depleted transplantation in children. In TCRdb, the PCR reads were re-called with MiXCR into one record per CDR3 protein. The data hold some 43,000 distinct CDR3 sequences, with approximately 9.2% observed a single time. The starting material was PBMCs, mostly from graft donor cells, obtained 60 days after TCRalphabeta/CD19-depleted stem cell transplant. The receptors were gathered from a male patient aged 2 to 9 who had a stem cell transplant for chronic granulomatous disease, so the T cells may come from the graft donor. Both conserved end residues are part of each CDR3. Fields, in order: D gene, V gene, clone size, J gene, CDR3 protein. D genes are given only for firm matches. Where a row states a size, it is once, few, many or the class of an expanded clone; other rows omit it.

D gene: NA; V gene: TRBV11-2; clone size: few; J gene: TRBJ1-4; CDR3 protein: CASSSGTFATNEKLFF
D gene: TRBD1; V gene: TRBV27; clone size: many; J gene: TRBJ1-5; CDR3 protein: CASSLRGLNQPQHF
D gene: TRBD1; V gene: TRBV27; clone size: many; J gene: TRBJ2-7; CDR3 protein: CASSLSRTGYEQYF
D gene: NA; V gene: TRBV18; clone size: many; J gene: TRBJ1-5; CDR3 protein: CASSSEVNQPQHF
D gene: NA; V gene: TRBV28; clone size: many; J gene: TRBJ2-7; CDR3 protein: CASRGTYSSYEQYF
D gene: TRBD1; V gene: TRBV19; clone size: few; J gene: TRBJ1-2; CDR3 protein: CASSVTGDYGYTF
D gene: NA; V gene: TRBV4-1; clone size: many; J gene: TRBJ1-3; CDR3 protein: CASSQGAAGNTIYF
D gene: TRBD1; V gene: TRBV7-9; clone size: few; J gene: TRBJ2-3; CDR3 protein: CASSLGIGQGDTDTQYF
D gene: TRBD1; V gene: TRBV5-1; clone size: many; J gene: TRBJ2-1; CDR3 protein: CASSLTGDPYNEQFF
D gene: NA; V gene: TRBV4-3; clone size: few; J gene: TRBJ2-1; CDR3 protein: CASSQDTGSGGNEQFF
D gene: TRBD1; V gene: TRBV10-3; clone size: many; J gene: TRBJ2-7; CDR3 protein: CATGTGGDEQYF
D gene: NA; V gene: TRBV12-3/TRBV12-4; clone size: many; J gene: TRBJ1-5; CDR3 protein: CASSLGAPSNQPQHF
D gene: NA; V gene: TRBV5-1; clone size: many; J gene: TRBJ1-1; CDR3 protein: CASSLLGHQNTEAFF
D gene: TRBD2; V gene: TRBV2; clone size: many; J gene: TRBJ2-3; CDR3 protein: CASRAIAGGQTDTQYF
D gene: NA; V gene: TRBV4-3; clone size: NA; J gene: TRBJ2-7; CDR3 protein: CASSQDGRLGDSFYEQYF
D gene: TRBD1; V gene: TRBV20-1; clone size: many; J gene: TRBJ1-1; CDR3 protein: CSARDGTGDTEAFF
D gene: NA; V gene: TRBV7-9; clone size: few; J gene: TRBJ1-5; CDR3 protein: CASSLVPARSNQPQHF
D gene: NA; V gene: TRBV20-1; clone size: many; J gene: TRBJ2-1; CDR3 protein: CSANRLSSYNEQFF
D gene: TRBD2; V gene: TRBV5-1; clone size: many; J gene: TRBJ2-7; CDR3 protein: CASSLAAGGEQYF
D gene: NA; V gene: TRBV27; clone size: few; J gene: TRBJ2-7; CDR3 protein: CASSSYGGSYEQYF
D gene: TRBD1; V gene: TRBV2; clone size: many; J gene: TRBJ2-7; CDR3 protein: CASRTGAAYEQYF
D gene: TRBD2; V gene: TRBV6-2/TRBV6-3; clone size: many; J gene: TRBJ2-1; CDR3 protein: CASRRLAVYNEQFF
D gene: NA; V gene: TRBV5-1; clone size: many; J gene: TRBJ2-3; CDR3 protein: CASSLVPSGDTQYF
D gene: NA; V gene: TRBV6-2/TRBV6-3; clone size: many; J gene: TRBJ2-3; CDR3 protein: CASNLGVADTQYF
D gene: TRBD2; V gene: TRBV20-1; clone size: many; J gene: TRBJ2-5; CDR3 protein: CSAIDGRGAYQETQYF
D gene: TRBD1; V gene: TRBV6-5; clone size: few; J gene: TRBJ2-2; CDR3 protein: CASQLVRDRLTGELFF
D gene: TRBD1; V gene: TRBV20-1; clone size: many; J gene: TRBJ1-2; CDR3 protein: CSAKRDRPYYGYTF
D gene: NA; V gene: TRBV7-8; clone size: many; J gene: TRBJ1-2; CDR3 protein: CASSPERRGRANYGYTF
D gene: NA; V gene: TRBV20-1; clone size: many; J gene: TRBJ2-2; CDR3 protein: CSVVGKVNTGELFF
D gene: TRBD1; V gene: TRBV5-1; clone size: many; J gene: TRBJ1-5; CDR3 protein: CASSSSPGQGQPQHF
D gene: NA; V gene: TRBV6-5; clone size: few; J gene: TRBJ2-5; CDR3 protein: CASSWGPGGTETQYF
D gene: TRBD2; V gene: TRBV18; clone size: NA; J gene: TRBJ2-1; CDR3 protein: CASSQAGVKNEQFF
D gene: NA; V gene: TRBV4-2; clone size: few; J gene: TRBJ1-1; CDR3 protein: CASSQQGLDTEAFF
D gene: TRBD2; V gene: TRBV7-9; clone size: many; J gene: TRBJ2-7; CDR3 protein: CASSPTSGKTYEQYF
D gene: TRBD2; V gene: TRBV11-2; clone size: many; J gene: TRBJ2-1; CDR3 protein: CASSLLRERGEQFF
D gene: TRBD1; V gene: TRBV5-1; clone size: many; J gene: TRBJ2-5; CDR3 protein: CASSLNRGQKETQYF
D gene: TRBD2; V gene: TRBV27; clone size: many; J gene: TRBJ2-4; CDR3 protein: CASSSSPSGGTYF
D gene: TRBD1; V gene: TRBV7-2; clone size: many; J gene: TRBJ2-3; CDR3 protein: CASSLIGTASTDTQYF
D gene: NA; V gene: TRBV20-1; clone size: many; J gene: TRBJ2-7; CDR3 protein: CSARDQNSLYEQYF
D gene: NA; V gene: TRBV18; clone size: many; J gene: TRBJ2-2; CDR3 protein: CASRPGVTGELFF
D gene: TRBD1; V gene: TRBV28; clone size: NA; J gene: TRBJ1-5; CDR3 protein: CASSPQLAGQDQHF
D gene: NA; V gene: TRBV28; clone size: NA; J gene: TRBJ2-1; CDR3 protein: CASRRRRAPDEQFF
D gene: NA; V gene: TRBV12-3/TRBV12-4; clone size: NA; J gene: TRBJ2-5; CDR3 protein: CASSLLRETQYF
D gene: TRBD2; V gene: TRBV20-1; clone size: many; J gene: TRBJ2-2; CDR3 protein: CSARPASGNHNTGELFF
D gene: NA; V gene: TRBV6-1; clone size: NA; J gene: TRBJ1-5; CDR3 protein: CASWGGLKGPQHF
D gene: NA; V gene: TRBV6-5; clone size: NA; J gene: TRBJ2-1; CDR3 protein: CASSPRVNPNTRNEQFF
D gene: NA; V gene: TRBV10-3; clone size: few; J gene: TRBJ2-1; CDR3 protein: CAISESNSNEQFF
D gene: TRBD2; V gene: TRBV11-2; clone size: many; J gene: TRBJ2-7; CDR3 protein: CASSFGLAAAYEQYF
D gene: NA; V gene: TRBV11-2; clone size: few; J gene: TRBJ1-2; CDR3 protein: CASSLTANYGYTF
D gene: NA; V gene: TRBV7-2; clone size: many; J gene: TRBJ2-2; CDR3 protein: CASSLGWGGELFF
D gene: TRBD2; V gene: TRBV6-5; clone size: few; J gene: TRBJ2-4; CDR3 protein: CASSSSGTRLAKNIQYF
D gene: NA; V gene: TRBV6-2/TRBV6-3; clone size: many; J gene: TRBJ2-7; CDR3 protein: CASSYWGNLRDEQYF